This T cell receptor (beta chain) was recorded in a study of shared clonotypes between healthy human individuals. Broader study findings: Against clonotypes common to all four donors, non-shared ones had lower generation probabilities.

Details on this clone: Its target is not known.

CD45RO-negative CD8 cells positively selected for CCR7 made up the naive population, which excluded terminally differentiated effector memory CD45RA+ cells. Investigators spread the genomic DNA of each subset evenly over several immunoSEQ plates. Produced via immunoSEQ multiplex PCR; TCRdb's table is partial and in-frame only. In the table there are around 2,000,000 clones, about 95% of which are singletons. The sample taken for sequencing was naive CD8+ T cells sorted from blood. The source of this sequence is a man between 18 and 29 years old in good health.

The CDR3 nucleotides read TGTGCCAGTTCGTTTAAAAGCGGCGCCGGGGAGCTGTTTTTT. Translated: CASSFKSGAGELFF. This chain links TRBV9 with TRBJ2-2; the D gene is possibly TRBD2 (5 bases). The germline gives CDR1 SGDLS, CDR2 YYNGEE. V was trimmed by 8 bases and J by 6 bases, leaving 17 bases between them. CDR3 length: 14 residues.